This T cell receptor beta chain comes out of a study of blood T cell repertoires in COVID-19. At the level of the study: Sample material is recorded as cDNA or gDNA derived from T cells, B-cell-depleted T cells, or PBMCs.

Authors' analysis steps: Estimates of nucleated cell counts were drawn from the amplification of reference gene primers. Measured with immunoSEQ multiplex PCR; TCRdb has only the in-frame clones, and not every one. The D gene and trimming were derived from the DNA, and the V and J assignments and clone size from that table. The sample has 95,000 to 100,000 clones; 70% to 85% are singletons. CDR3 length equals 15 residues. Germline-derived CDR1 and CDR2 are WSHSY and SAAADI. V was cut by 3 bases and J by 5 bases, with 16 bases left in between. V usage is TRBV10-2 and J usage is TRBJ1-2; possibly TRBD1 for D (5 bases). The receptor was derived from a man aged 70 or older with acute or convalescent COVID-19. Sequencing used peripheral blood. CDR3 sequence: CASSDRGSLLYGYTF. Here the CDR3 DNA reads TGCGCCAGCAGTGATCGGGGGTCCCTCCTATATGGCTACACCTTC.